This passage covers 14 T cell receptor beta chains from one sample sequenced in a study of regulatory T cells in long-lasting Graves disease. Through Arm-PCR of CDR3 regions and iRepertoire HTBI primers, TCR beta libraries were built. Each CDR3 protein gets one entry after TCRdb re-called the multiplex PCR reads with MiXCR. The sample gives about 450,000 distinct CDR3 sequences, around 22% of which show up once; around 26% is in the top ten. Specified time point: persistent/refractory GD, antithyroid drugs over 5 years with positive TRAb. Following extraction of RNA from PBMCs, that RNA was used to make the TCR library. The sample consisted of peripheral blood mononuclear cells (PBMCs), taken when the disease was refractory, from a patient treated with antithyroid drugs. The receptors here all came from a female donor with Graves disease.

This sequence joins TRBV4-1 and TRBJ2-7; D perhaps matches TRBD1 (5 bases). The CDR3 is made up of 13 amino acids. The V gene lost 5 bases and the J gene lost 4 bases, with 12 bases spanning the gap. The germline gives CDR1 MGHRA, CDR2 YSYEKL. CDR3 residues: CASSIQEKYEQYF. The CDR3 DNA is TGCGCCAGCAGCATACAGGAGAAGTACGAGCAGTACTTC.

This chain links TRBV7-3 with TRBJ1-2; D possibly corresponds to TRBD1 (5 bases). The CDR3 sequence is 13 residues long. V gave up 0 bases and J gave up 8 bases, with 10 bases separating them. Germline CDR1 and CDR2: SGHTA and FQGTGA. The CDR3 spells CASSLTSEGGYTF. CDR3 DNA sequence: TGTGCCAGCAGCTTAACGTCGGAGGGGGGCTACACCTTC.

A few counts support this clonotype. The gene calls are TRBV19 and TRBJ1-6; D not certain. Trimming removed 7 bases from V and 6 bases from J, with 13 bases in between. Looked up from germline, CDR1 is LNHDA and CDR2 is SQIVND (reference sequence). The CDR3 totals 14 residues. DNA of the CDR3: TGTGCCAGTACCGCGGGAGGTTTTAATTCACCCCTCCACTTT. This codes for CASTAGGFNSPLHF.

This clonotype was counted ten times or more. The chain carries TRBV12-3 or TRBV12-4 and TRBJ1-6, with 10 bases lining up with TRBD1. The CDR3 contains 16 residues. The ends lost 6 bases at V and 7 bases at J; junction bases unmatched: 9. This CDR3 reads CASSLGQGIGNSPLHF. For the CDR3, the DNA is TGTGCCAGCAGCCTGGGACAGGGGATTGGGAATTCACCCCTCCACTTT.

This clonotype was counted between two and nine times. The gene calls are TRBV6-1 and TRBJ2-7, with D possibly TRBD1 on 6 matching bases. Germline CDR1 and CDR2: MNHNS and SASEGT. The V gene lost 8 bases and the J gene lost 3 bases, with 11 bases spanning the gap. CDR3 length: 12 residues. The CDR3 bases are TGTGCCAGCCGGGACAAGGTCTACGAGCAGTACTTC. Amino acids: CASRDKVYEQYF.

This clonotype showed up just once. A much larger clonotype is one base distant, so this may be a read error. The chain recombines TRBV27 with TRBJ2-5; 9 bases agree with TRBD2. V trimming: 7 bases; J trimming: 9 bases; junction bases outside the gene matches: 6. The germline CDR1 and CDR2 sequences are MNHEY and SMNVEV (reference sequence). The CDR3 covers 12 residues. The CDR3 bases are TGTGCCAGCACCACAGGCGGGAGGGCCCAGTACTTC. As protein: CASTTGGRAQYF.

This clonotype came up a few times. The chain has TRBV28 and TRBJ2-1; TRBD1 aligns across 9 bases. V lost 8 bases and J lost 10; bases outside the gene matches: 15. The CDR3 consists of 15 residues. CDR1 is MDHEN, CDR2 SYDVKM, per germline. The CDR3 sequence is CASQRLDRGVGEQFF. The CDR3 DNA is TGTGCCAGCCAACGGCTGGACAGGGGCGTGGGAGAGCAGTTCTTC. Supplemented by reference TRBV28 and TRBJ2-1, the full variable domain reads DVKVTQSSRYLVKRTGEKVFLECVQDMDHENMFWYRQDPGLGLRLIYFSYDVKMKEKGDIPEGYSVSREKKERFSLILESASTNQTSMYLCASQRLDRGVGEQFFGPGTRLTVL.

The chain employs TRBV5-6 and TRBJ2-4; no firm D call. The V gene lost 4 bases and the J gene lost 5 bases, with 19 bases spanning the gap. This CDR3 is 16 amino acids long. CDR1 SGHDT and CDR2 YYEEEE come from the germline V gene. CDR3 amino acids: CASSPPARTFENIQYF. The CDR3 DNA reads as TGTGCCAGCAGCCCGCCCGCCAGAACATTCGAAAACATTCAGTACTTC.

This clonotype appeared a few times. The genes are TRBV19 and TRBJ2-7; 11 bases agree with TRBD2. The CDR3 is 16 residues long. V trimming: 5 bases; J trimming: 3 bases; junction bases outside the gene matches: 9. Germline V gene lookup returns CDR1 LNHDA and CDR2 SQIVND (reference sequence). The CDR3 loop reads CASSAGRLAGHYEQYF. The CDR3 coding sequence is TGTGCCAGTAGTGCAGGCAGACTAGCGGGGCACTACGAGCAGTACTTC.

This clonotype has more than one count but fewer than ten. V gene TRBV20-1 combines with J gene TRBJ2-7, with 14 nucleotides matching TRBD2. The CDR3 length is 15 residues. CDR1 is DFQATT, CDR2 SNEGSKA, per germline (reference sequence). The V and J ends lost 7 bases and 4 bases, in that order; junction bases with no gene match: 9. DNA of the CDR3: TGCAGTGTGACGTCCGGGACTAGCGGGAGATACGAGCAGTACTTC. Residues: CSVTSGTSGRYEQYF.

J is TRBJ2-7 and V is TRBV9; 7 bases fit TRBD2. CDR1 and CDR2 (germline): SGDLS, YYNGEE. The J segment lost 5 bases and the V segment lost 2 bases, leaving 10 bases of the junction unmatched. The CDR3 runs 15 residues. The CDR3 nucleotides read TGTGCCAGCAGCGTTGGACTAGTGAATTTCGACGAGCAGTACTTC. This codes for CASSVGLVNFDEQYF.

This clonotype has at least ten counts. The chain's CDR3 is CSARTAPEAFF. The CDR3 nucleotides are TGCAGTGCGAGGACAGCGCCCGAAGCTTTCTTT. The V call is TRBV20-1, the J call TRBJ1-1, with D possibly being TRBD1 (6 bases). The germline V gene has CDR1 DFQATT and CDR2 SNEGSKA (reference sequence). The CDR3 covers 11 residues. V was clipped by 6 bases and J by 8 bases, with 13 bases between them.

This clonotype was seen a handful of times. The V gene is TRBV28, the J gene TRBJ2-5; 7 nucleotides align to TRBD2. The trim removed 5 bases at V and 4 bases at J, leaving 10 bases unmatched. The CDR3 contains 15 residues. CDR1 and CDR2 (germline): MDHEN, SYDVKM. This CDR3 reads CASSLPTGGGETQYF. CDR3 nucleotides: TGTGCCAGCAGTCTACCTACGGGAGGAGGAGAGACCCAGTACTTC.

The gene calls are TRBV20-1 and TRBJ2-2; TRBD2 matches 11 bases. Germline assignment: CDR1 DFQATT and CDR2 SNEGSKA (reference sequence). The junction had 5 bases not matched to a gene; V was cut back by 6 bases and J by 5 bases. This CDR3 region has 14 residues. CDR3 sequence: CSARLAGSTGELFF. The CDR3 coding sequence is TGCAGTGCCCGACTAGCGGGATCGACCGGGGAGCTGTTTTTT.